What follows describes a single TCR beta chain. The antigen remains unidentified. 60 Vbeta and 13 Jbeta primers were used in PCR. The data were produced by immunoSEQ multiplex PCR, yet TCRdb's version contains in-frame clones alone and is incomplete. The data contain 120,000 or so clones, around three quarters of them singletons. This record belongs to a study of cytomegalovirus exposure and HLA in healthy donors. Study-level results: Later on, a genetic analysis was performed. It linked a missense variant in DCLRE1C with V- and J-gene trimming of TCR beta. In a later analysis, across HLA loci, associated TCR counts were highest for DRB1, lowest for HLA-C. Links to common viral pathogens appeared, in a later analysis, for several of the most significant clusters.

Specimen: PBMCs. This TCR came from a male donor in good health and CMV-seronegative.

The CDR3 region is CASSLQGGGNTEAFF. In nucleotides, the CDR3 is TGTGCCAGCTCACTACAGGGTGGGGGGAACACTGAAGCTTTCTTT. The rearrangement uses TRBV18 and TRBJ1-1; tentative D call: TRBD1 (6 bases). Per germline, CDR1 KGHSH and CDR2 LQKENI. The CDR3 spans 15 residues. V was clipped by 4 bases and J by 1 base, with 13 bases between them.